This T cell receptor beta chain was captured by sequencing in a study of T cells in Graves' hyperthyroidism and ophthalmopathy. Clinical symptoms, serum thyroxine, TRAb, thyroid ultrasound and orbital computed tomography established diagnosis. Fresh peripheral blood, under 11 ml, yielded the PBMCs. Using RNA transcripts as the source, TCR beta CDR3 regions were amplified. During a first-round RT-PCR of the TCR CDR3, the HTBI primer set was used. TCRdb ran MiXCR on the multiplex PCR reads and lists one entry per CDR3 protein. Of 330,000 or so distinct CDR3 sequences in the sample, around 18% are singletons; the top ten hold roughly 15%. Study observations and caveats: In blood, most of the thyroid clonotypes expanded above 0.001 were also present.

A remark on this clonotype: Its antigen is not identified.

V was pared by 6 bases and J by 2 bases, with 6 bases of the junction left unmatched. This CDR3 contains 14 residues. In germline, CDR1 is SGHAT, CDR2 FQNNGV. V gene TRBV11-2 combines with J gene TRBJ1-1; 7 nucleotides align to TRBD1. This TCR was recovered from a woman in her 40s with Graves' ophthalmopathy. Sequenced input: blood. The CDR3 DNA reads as TGTGCCAGCAGTGGTGTAGGGGGCAACACTGAAGCTTTCTTT. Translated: CASSGVGGNTEAFF.